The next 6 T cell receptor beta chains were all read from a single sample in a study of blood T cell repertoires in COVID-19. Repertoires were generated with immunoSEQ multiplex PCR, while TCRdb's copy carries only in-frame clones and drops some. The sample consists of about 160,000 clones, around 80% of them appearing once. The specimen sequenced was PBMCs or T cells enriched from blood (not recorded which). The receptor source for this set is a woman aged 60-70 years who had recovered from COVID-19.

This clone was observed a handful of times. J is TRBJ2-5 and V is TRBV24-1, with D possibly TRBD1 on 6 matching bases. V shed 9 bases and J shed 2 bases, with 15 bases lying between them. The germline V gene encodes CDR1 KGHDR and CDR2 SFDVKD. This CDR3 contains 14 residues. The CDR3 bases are TGTGCCACCTCGGGAACAGGGTCACAAGAGACCCAGTACTTC. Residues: CATSGTGSQETQYF.

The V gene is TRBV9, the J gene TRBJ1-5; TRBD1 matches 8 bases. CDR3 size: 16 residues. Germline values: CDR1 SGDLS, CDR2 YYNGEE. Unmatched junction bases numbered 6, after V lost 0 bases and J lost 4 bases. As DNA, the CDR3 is TGTGCCAGCAGCGTAGGAGGGGGACAGGCAAATCAGCCCCAGCATTTT. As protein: CASSVGGGQANQPQHF.

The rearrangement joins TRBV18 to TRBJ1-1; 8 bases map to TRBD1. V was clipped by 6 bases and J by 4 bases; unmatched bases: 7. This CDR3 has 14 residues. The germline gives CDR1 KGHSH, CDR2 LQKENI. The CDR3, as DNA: TGTGCCAGCTCGGACAGGGTTTCGGGCACTGAAGCTTTCTTT. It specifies CASSDRVSGTEAFF.

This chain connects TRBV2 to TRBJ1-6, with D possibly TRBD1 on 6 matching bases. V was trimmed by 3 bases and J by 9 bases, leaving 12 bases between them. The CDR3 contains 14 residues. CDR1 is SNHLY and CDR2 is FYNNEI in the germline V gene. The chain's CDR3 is CASSDGQGFSPLHF. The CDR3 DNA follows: TGTGCCAGCAGTGACGGGCAGGGGTTTTCACCCCTCCACTTT.

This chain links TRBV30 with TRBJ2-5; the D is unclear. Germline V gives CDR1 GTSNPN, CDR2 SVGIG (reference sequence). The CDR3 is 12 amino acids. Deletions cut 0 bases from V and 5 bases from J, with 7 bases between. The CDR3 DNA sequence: TGTGCCTGGAGTGTACTCCGGGAGACCCAGTACTTC. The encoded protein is CAWSVLRETQYF. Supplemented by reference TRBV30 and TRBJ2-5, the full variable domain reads SQTIHQWPATLVQPVGSPLSLECTVEGTSNPNLYWYRQAAGRGLQLLFYSVGIGQISSEVPQNLSASRPQDRQFILSSKKLLLSDSGFYLCAWSVLRETQYFGPGTRLLVL.

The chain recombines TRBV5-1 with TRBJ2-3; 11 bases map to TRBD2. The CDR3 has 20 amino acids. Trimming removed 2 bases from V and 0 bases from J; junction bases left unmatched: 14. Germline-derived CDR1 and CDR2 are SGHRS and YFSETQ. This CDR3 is CASSLALAGGSATSTDTQYF. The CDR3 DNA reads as TGCGCCAGCAGCTTAGCCCTAGCGGGGGGATCCGCGACTAGCACAGATACGCAGTATTTT.